This entry features one T cell receptor (beta chain) sequence. Its antigen is unidentified. The data originate from a study of T cells and Merkel cell carcinoma outcomes. Sequenced by immunoSEQ multiplex PCR; TCRdb stores in-frame clones only, minus some. The profile shows 8,000 to 9,500 clones, about 85% of them singletons. Broader study findings: Reportedly, T-cell repertoire with density predicts Merkel cell carcinoma outcomes.

The V end lost 6 bases, the J end lost 7 bases, and 15 bases lay between the germline ends. The CDR3 is 13 amino acids. Germline CDR1 SEHNR, CDR2 FQNEAQ (reference sequence). This clonotype was obtained from a human donor with Merkel cell carcinoma. The gene calls are TRBV7-9 and TRBJ1-1; unclear D gene. The sequenced sample was tumor tissue from Merkel cell carcinoma. The CDR3 region is CASRSADSGEAFF. As DNA, the CDR3 is TGTGCCAGCAGGTCGGCGGACTCAGGTGAAGCTTTCTTT.